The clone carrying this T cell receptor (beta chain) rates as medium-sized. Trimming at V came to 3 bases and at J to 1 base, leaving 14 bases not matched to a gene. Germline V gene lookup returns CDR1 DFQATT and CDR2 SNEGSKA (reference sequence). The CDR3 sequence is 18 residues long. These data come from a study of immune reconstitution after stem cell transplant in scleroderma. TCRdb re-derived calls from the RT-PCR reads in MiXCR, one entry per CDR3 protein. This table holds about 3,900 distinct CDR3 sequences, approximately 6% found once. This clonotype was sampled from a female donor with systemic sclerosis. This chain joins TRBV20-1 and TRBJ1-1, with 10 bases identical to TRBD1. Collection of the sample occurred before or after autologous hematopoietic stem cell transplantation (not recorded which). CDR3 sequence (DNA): TGCAGTGCTAGGGACCCCGACAGGGGGCTTTGGAGGAACACTGAAGCTTTCTTT. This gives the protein CSARDPDRGLWRNTEAFF.